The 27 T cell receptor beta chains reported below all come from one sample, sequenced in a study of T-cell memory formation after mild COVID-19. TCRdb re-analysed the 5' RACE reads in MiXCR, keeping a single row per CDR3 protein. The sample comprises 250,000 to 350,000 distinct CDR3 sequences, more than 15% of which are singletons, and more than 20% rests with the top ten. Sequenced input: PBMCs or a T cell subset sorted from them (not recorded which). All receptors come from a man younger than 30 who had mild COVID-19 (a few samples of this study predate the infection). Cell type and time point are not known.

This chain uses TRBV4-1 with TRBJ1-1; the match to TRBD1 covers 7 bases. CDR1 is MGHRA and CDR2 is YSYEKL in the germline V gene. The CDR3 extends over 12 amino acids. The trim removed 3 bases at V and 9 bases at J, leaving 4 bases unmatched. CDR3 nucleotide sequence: TGCGCCAGCAGCCATAGGACAGGACAAGCTTTCTTT. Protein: CASSHRTGQAFF.

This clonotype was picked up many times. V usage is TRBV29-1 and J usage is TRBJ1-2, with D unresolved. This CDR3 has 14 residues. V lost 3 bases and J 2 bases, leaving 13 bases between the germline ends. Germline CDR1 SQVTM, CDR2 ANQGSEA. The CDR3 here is CSVERGIENYGYTF. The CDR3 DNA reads TGCAGCGTTGAGAGAGGTATTGAAAACTATGGCTACACCTTC.

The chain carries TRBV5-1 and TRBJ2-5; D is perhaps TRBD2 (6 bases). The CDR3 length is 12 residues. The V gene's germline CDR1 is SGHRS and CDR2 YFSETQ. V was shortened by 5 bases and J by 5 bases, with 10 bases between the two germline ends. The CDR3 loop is CASRWGEETQYF. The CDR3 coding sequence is TGCGCCAGCAGATGGGGGGAGGAGACCCAGTACTTC.

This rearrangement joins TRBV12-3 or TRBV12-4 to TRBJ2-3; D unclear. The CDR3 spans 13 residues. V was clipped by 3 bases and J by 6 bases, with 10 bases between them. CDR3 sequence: CASSFNPSDTQYF. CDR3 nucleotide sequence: TGTGCCAGCAGTTTTAACCCCTCGGATACGCAGTATTTT.

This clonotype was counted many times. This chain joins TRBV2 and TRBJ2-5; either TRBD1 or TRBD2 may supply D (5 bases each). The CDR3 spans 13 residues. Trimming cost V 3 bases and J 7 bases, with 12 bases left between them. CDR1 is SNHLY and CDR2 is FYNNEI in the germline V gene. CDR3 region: CASSDGAAGTQYF. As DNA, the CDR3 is TGTGCCAGCAGTGACGGGGCGGCGGGGACCCAGTACTTC.

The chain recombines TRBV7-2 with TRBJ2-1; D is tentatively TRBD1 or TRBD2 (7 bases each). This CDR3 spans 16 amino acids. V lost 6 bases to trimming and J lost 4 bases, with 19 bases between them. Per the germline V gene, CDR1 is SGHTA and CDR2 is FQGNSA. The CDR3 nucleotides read TGTGCCAGCAGTCCTGGAGCGGGGACAGCATACAATGAGCAGTTCTTC. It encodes CASSPGAGTAYNEQFF.

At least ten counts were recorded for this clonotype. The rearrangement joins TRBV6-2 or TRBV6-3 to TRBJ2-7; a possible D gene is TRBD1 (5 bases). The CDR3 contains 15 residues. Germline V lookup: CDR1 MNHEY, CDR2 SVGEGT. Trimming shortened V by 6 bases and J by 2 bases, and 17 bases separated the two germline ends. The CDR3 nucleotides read TGTGCCAGCAGCTTTCAGGATGGGGCTACCTACGAGCAGTACGTC. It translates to CASSFQDGATYEQYV.

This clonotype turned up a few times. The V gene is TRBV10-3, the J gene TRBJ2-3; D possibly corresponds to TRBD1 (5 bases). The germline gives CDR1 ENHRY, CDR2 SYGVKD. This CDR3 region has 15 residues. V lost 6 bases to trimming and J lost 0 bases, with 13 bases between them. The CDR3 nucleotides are TGTGCCATCAGAGGACACCCGACCAGCACAGATACGCAGTATTTT. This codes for CAIRGHPTSTDTQYF.

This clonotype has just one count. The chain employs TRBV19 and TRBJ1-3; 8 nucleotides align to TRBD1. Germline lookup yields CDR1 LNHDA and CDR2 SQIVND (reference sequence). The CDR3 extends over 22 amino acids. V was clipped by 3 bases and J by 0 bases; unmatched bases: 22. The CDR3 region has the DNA TGTGCCAGTAGTATCATGCATTGGGGGACAGGAGACTCTACGGCCTCTGGAAACACCATATATTTT. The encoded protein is CASSIMHWGTGDSTASGNTIYF.

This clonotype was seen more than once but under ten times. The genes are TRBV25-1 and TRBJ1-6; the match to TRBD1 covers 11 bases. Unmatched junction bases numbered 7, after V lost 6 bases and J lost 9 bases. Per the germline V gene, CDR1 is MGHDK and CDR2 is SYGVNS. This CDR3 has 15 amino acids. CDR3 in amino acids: CASRQDRGLSSPLHF. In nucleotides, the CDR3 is TGTGCCAGCAGACAGGACAGGGGGCTGAGTTCACCCCTCCACTTT. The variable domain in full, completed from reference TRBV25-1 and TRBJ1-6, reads EADIYQTPRYLVIGTGKKITLECSQTMGHDKMYWYQQDPGMELHLIHYSYGVNSTEKGDLSSESTVSRIRTEHFPLTLESARPSHTSQYLCASRQDRGLSSPLHFGNGTRLTVT.

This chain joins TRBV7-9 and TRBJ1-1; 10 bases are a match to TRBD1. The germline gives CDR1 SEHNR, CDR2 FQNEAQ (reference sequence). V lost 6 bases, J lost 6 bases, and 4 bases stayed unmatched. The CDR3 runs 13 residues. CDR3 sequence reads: CASRKGQGPEAFF. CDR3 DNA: TGTGCCAGCAGGAAGGGACAGGGGCCTGAAGCTTTCTTT.

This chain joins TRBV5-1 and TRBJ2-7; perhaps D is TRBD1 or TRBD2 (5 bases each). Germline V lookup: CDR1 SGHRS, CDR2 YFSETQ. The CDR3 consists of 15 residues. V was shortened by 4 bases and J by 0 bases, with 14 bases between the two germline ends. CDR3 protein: CASSPRPGTSYEQYV. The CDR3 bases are TGCGCCAGCAGCCCCAGACCAGGGACCTCCTACGAGCAGTACGTC.

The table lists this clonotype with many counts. For the CDR3, the DNA is TGTGCCAGCAGTTACTCTCTTGGCAGAGCTAGCGAGCAGTACTTC. Its protein product is CASSYSLGRASEQYF. The chain joins TRBV6-5 to TRBJ2-7; D is undetermined. The CDR3 has 15 residues. The V gene lost 0 bases and the J gene lost 6 bases, with 15 bases spanning the gap. Germline V CDR1 and CDR2: MNHEY, SVGAGI.

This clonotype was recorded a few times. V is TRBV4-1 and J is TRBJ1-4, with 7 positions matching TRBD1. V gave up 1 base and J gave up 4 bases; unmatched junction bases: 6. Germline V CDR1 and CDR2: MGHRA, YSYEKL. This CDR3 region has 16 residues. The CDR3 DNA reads TGCGCCAGCAGCCAAGCCAGGGGGAAGCTTAATGAAAAACTGTTTTTT. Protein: CASSQARGKLNEKLFF.

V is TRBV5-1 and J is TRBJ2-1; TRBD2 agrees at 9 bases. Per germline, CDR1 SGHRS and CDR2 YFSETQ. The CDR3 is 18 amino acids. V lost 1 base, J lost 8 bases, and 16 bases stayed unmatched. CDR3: CASSLSRLAGPHGDEQFF. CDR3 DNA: TGCGCCAGCAGCTTGAGTAGGCTAGCGGGGCCCCACGGGGATGAGCAGTTCTTC.

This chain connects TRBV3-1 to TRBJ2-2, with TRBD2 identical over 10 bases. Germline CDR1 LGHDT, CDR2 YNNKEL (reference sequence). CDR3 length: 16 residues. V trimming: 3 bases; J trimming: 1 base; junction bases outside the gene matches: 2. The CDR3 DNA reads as TGTGCCAGCAGCCACGTAGCGGGGGGGAACACCGGGGAGCTGTTTTTT. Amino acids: CASSHVAGGNTGELFF.

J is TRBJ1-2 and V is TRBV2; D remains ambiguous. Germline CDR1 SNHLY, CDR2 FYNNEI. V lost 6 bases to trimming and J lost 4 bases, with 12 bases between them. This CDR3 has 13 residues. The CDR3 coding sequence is TGTGCCAGCAGCAGTCAGCTCATCTATGGCTACACCTTC. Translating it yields CASSSQLIYGYTF.

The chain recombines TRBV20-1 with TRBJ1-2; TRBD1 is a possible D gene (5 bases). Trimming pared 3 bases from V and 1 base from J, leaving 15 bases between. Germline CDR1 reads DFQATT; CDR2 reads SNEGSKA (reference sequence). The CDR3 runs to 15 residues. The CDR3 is CSASPGTLFNYGYTF. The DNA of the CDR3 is TGCAGTGCTAGCCCCGGGACCCTTTTTAACTATGGCTACACCTTC.

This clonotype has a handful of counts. CDR3 protein: CASSPGQGKYEQYV. DNA of the CDR3: TGTGCCAGCAGTCCGGGACAGGGTAAATACGAGCAGTACGTC. V gene TRBV6-5 combines with J gene TRBJ2-7, with 9 bases aligning to TRBD1. The CDR3 is made up of 14 amino acids. After removal of 5 bases from V and 4 bases from J, the junction contained 6 bases not matched to a gene. CDR1 is MNHEY and CDR2 is SVGAGI in the germline V gene.

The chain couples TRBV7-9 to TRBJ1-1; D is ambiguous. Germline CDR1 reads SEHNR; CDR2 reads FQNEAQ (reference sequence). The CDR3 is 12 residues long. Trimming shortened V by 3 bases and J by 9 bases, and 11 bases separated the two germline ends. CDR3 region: CASSFFEGQAFF. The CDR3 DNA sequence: TGTGCCAGCAGCTTTTTTGAGGGCCAAGCTTTCTTT.

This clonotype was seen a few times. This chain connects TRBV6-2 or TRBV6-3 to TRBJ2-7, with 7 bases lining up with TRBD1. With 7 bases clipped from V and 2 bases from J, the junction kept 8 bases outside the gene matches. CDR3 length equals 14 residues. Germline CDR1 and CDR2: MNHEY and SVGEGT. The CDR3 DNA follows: TGTGCCAGCACCGCCAGGGGGTGGGCCTACGAGCAGTACTTC. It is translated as CASTARGWAYEQYF.

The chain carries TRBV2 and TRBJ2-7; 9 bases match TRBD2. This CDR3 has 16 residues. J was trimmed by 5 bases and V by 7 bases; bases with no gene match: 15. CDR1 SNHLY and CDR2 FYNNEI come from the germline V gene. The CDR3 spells CASTGPRRGGYHEQYV. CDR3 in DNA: TGTGCCAGCACGGGGCCCAGGCGGGGGGGTTACCACGAGCAGTACGTC.

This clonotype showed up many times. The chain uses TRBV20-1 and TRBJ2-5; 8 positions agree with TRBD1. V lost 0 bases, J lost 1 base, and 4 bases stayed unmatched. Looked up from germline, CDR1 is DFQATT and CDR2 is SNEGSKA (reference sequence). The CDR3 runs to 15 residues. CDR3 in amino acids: CSARDGQGLQETQYF. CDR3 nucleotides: TGCAGTGCTAGAGACGGACAGGGTCTCCAAGAGACCCAGTACTTC.

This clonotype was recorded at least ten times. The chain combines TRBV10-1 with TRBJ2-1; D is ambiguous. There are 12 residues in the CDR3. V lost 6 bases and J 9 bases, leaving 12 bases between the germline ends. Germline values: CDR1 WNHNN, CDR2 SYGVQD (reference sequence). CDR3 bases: TGCGCCAGCAGCGACCCCGGACGTGAGCAGTTCTTC. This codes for CASSDPGREQFF.

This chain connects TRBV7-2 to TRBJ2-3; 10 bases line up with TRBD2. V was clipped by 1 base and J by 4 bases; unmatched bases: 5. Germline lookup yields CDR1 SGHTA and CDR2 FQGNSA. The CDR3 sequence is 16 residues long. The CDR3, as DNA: TGTGCCAGCAGCTTAGTGGGGACTAGCGCCGCAGATACGCAGTATTTT. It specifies CASSLVGTSAADTQYF.

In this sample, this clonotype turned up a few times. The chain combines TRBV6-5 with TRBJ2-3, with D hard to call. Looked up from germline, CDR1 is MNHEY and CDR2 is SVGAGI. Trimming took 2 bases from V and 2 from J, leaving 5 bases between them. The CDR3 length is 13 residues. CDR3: CASSYTFTDTQYF. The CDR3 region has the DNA TGTGCCAGCAGTTACACCTTCACAGATACGCAGTATTTT.

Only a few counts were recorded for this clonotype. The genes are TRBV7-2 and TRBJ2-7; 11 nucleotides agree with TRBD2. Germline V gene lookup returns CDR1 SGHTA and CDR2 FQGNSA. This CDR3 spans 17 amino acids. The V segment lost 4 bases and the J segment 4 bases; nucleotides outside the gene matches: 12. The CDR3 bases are TGTGCCAGCAGCTCCCGTGGGACTAGCGGCAAAATTTACGAGCAGTACTTC. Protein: CASSSRGTSGKIYEQYF.